Below, 25 T cell receptor beta chains from the same sample are listed, as sequenced in a study of blood T cell repertoires in COVID-19. Clones were read by immunoSEQ multiplex PCR, and TCRdb kept only the in-frame ones, dropping some. Among 250,000 or so clones listed, 85% to 90% were seen once. The sequenced sample was PBMCs or T cells enriched from blood (not recorded which). These receptors were collected from a man aged 50 to 60 who had been exposed to COVID-19.

As DNA, the CDR3 is TGTGCCAGCAGTGAAACCGGGACAGGGAGCTATGGCTACACCTTC. Residues: CASSETGTGSYGYTF. The V and J genes are TRBV27 and TRBJ1-2, with 9 nucleotides matching TRBD1. The CDR3 runs to 15 residues. V trimming: 5 bases; J trimming: 4 bases; junction bases outside the gene matches: 8. From germline, CDR1 is MNHEY and CDR2 SMNVEV (reference sequence).

The chain joins TRBV5-1 to TRBJ2-3; the D is unclear. From germline, CDR1 is SGHRS and CDR2 YFSETQ. The CDR3 has 14 residues. Trimming stripped 0 bases from V and 2 bases from J, with 7 bases between. DNA for the CDR3: TGCGCCAGCAGCTTGGTTACTTTCACAGATACGCAGTATTTT. Its translation: CASSLVTFTDTQYF. The entire variable domain, with the rest obtained from reference TRBV5-1 and TRBJ2-3, is as follows: KAGVTQTPRYLIKTRGQQVTLSCSPISGHRSVSWYQQTPGQGLQFLFEYFSETQRNKGNFPGRFSGRQFSNSRSEMNVSTLELGDSALYLCASSLVTFTDTQYFGPGTRLTVL.

The V gene is TRBV5-6, the J gene TRBJ1-2; D possibly corresponds to TRBD1 (5 bases). Deletions cut 8 bases from V and 5 bases from J, with 19 bases between. Germline V lookup: CDR1 SGHDT, CDR2 YYEEEE. The CDR3 length is 14 residues. The CDR3 sequence: CASLSRGIEYGYTF. The CDR3 DNA reads as TGTGCCAGTCTCAGCCGGGGGATTGAGTATGGCTACACCTTC.

V gene TRBV11-3 combines with J gene TRBJ2-2; the match to TRBD2 covers 8 bases. V trimming: 5 bases; J trimming: 4 bases; junction bases outside the gene matches: 15. This CDR3 is built from 18 residues. Per germline, CDR1 SGHNT and CDR2 YENEEA. In DNA form, the CDR3 reads TGTGCCAGCAGCACTACCTGGACGGGAGGGCCGCGCACCGGGGAGCTGTTTTTT. Encoded protein: CASSTTWTGGPRTGELFF.

CDR3 bases: TGTGCCAGCATCAAATTACAGGGGCACACAGATACGCAGTATTTT. Its protein product is CASIKLQGHTDTQYF. This chain connects TRBV7-9 to TRBJ2-3; 7 bases line up with TRBD1. Germline V gene sequence: CDR1 SEHNR, CDR2 FQNEAQ (reference sequence). The CDR3 runs 15 residues. Trimming removed 7 bases from V and 2 bases from J; junction bases left unmatched: 9.

V gene TRBV18 combines with J gene TRBJ1-1; D might be TRBD1 (6 bases). CDR1 and CDR2 (germline): KGHSH, LQKENI. V was clipped by 7 bases and J by 0 bases, with 15 bases between them. The CDR3 contains 15 residues. CDR3 in amino acids: CASYKTGTMNTEAFF. CDR3 in DNA: TGTGCCAGCTACAAAACCGGGACAATGAACACTGAAGCTTTCTTT.

As for this clone: Other DNA sequences in the same sample also yield this CDR3. The chain joins TRBV5-4 to TRBJ1-6, with D perhaps TRBD1 (6 bases). This CDR3 spans 13 amino acids. V was trimmed by 2 bases and J by 7 bases, leaving 7 bases between them. Germline CDR1 and CDR2: SGHNT and YYREEE (reference sequence). The CDR3 here is CASSFTGNSPLHF. The CDR3 coding sequence is TGTGCCAGCAGCTTCACAGGGAATTCACCCCTCCACTTT.

The chain carries TRBV7-6 and TRBJ2-1, with 9 bases fitting TRBD2. The CDR3 length is 15 residues. Germline V CDR1 and CDR2: SGHVS, FNYEAQ. J was trimmed by 14 bases and V by 2 bases; bases with no gene match: 13. In DNA, the CDR3 is TGTGCCAGCAGCTTACTCCCTCAGGCTAGCGGGATAGAGTTCTTC. This translates into CASSLLPQASGIEFF.

The chain carries TRBV5-4 and TRBJ1-1, with 8 bases identical to TRBD1. Trimming took 2 bases from V and 1 from J; bases not matched to a gene: 1. This CDR3 is built from 14 residues. Germline CDR1 is SGHNT and CDR2 is YYREEE (reference sequence). Here the CDR3 DNA reads TGTGCCAGCAGCTTCGGACAGGGGAACACTGAAGCTTTCTTT. Its translation is CASSFGQGNTEAFF.

The J gene is TRBJ1-5, the V gene TRBV9; D uncertain. The germline V gene encodes CDR1 SGDLS and CDR2 YYNGEE. This CDR3 is 15 amino acids long. Trimming stripped 0 bases from V and 7 bases from J, with 14 bases between. CDR3 DNA sequence: TGTGCCAGCAGCGTAGCCCCGGATTTCGGGCAGCCCCAGCATTTT. Amino acids: CASSVAPDFGQPQHF.

V is TRBV11-3 and J is TRBJ1-1; 9 nucleotides match TRBD1. The CDR3 loop spans 15 amino acids. V trimming: 4 bases; J trimming: 1 base; junction bases outside the gene matches: 4. Germline V gene lookup returns CDR1 SGHNT and CDR2 YENEEA. The CDR3 region is CASSSGQGTNTEAFF. CDR3 nucleotide sequence: TGTGCCAGCAGCTCCGGACAGGGGACGAACACTGAAGCTTTCTTT.

V and J are TRBV15 and TRBJ2-7; tentatively, D is TRBD2 (6 bases). Trimming took off 3 bases at V and 0 bases at J, with 9 bases between the two ends. Germline lookup yields CDR1 LNHNV and CDR2 YYDKDF (reference sequence). This CDR3 comprises 14 residues. CDR3 in DNA: TGTGCCACCAGCAGTCCGGGGGTCTCCTACGAGCAGTACTTC. Translation: CATSSPGVSYEQYF.

The gene calls are TRBV15 and TRBJ1-4, with 9 bases identical to TRBD1. This CDR3 has 17 residues. J was trimmed by 7 bases and V by 5 bases; bases with no gene match: 14. Germline V gene sequence: CDR1 LNHNV, CDR2 YYDKDF (reference sequence). DNA of the CDR3: TGTGCCACCAGCTCCCAGCCGGGGGGACAGGGTAGTGAAAAACTGTTTTTT. Translation: CATSSQPGGQGSEKLFF.

This chain joins TRBV28 and TRBJ1-1; D is perhaps TRBD1 (5 bases). CDR1 is MDHEN, CDR2 SYDVKM, per germline. With 4 bases removed from V and 4 bases from J, the gap between germline ends came to 16 bases. CDR3 length: 15 residues. In DNA form, the CDR3 reads TGTGCCAGCAGTTCTGGAGGGGCGGGAGGCACTGAAGCTTTCTTT. Residues: CASSSGGAGGTEAFF. Filled out from reference TRBV28 and TRBJ1-1, the complete variable domain reads DVKVTQSSRYLVKRTGEKVFLECVQDMDHENMFWYRQDPGLGLRLIYFSYDVKMKEKGDIPEGYSVSREKKERFSLILESASTNQTSMYLCASSSGGAGGTEAFFGQGTRLTVV.

The V call is TRBV5-1, the J call TRBJ1-6; D remains ambiguous. CDR1 SGHRS and CDR2 YFSETQ come from the germline V gene. The CDR3 is 13 residues long. V shed 0 bases and J shed 8 bases, with 6 bases lying between them. The CDR3 DNA reads as TGCGCCAGCAGCTTGGCCGTAGATTCACCCCTCCACTTT. It translates to CASSLAVDSPLHF.

The chain links TRBV2 to TRBJ1-5; a weak D match, TRBD1 (6 bases). Between the trimmed V and J ends, which lost 5 bases and 5 bases, there was a span of 13 bases. Germline V CDR1 and CDR2: SNHLY, FYNNEI. This CDR3 spans 14 amino acids. DNA for the CDR3: TGTGCCAGCAGTCTGAACAGGGACGATCAGCCCCAGCATTTT. Its protein is CASSLNRDDQPQHF.

V gene TRBV5-6 combines with J gene TRBJ1-5; 10 nucleotides align to TRBD1. In germline, CDR1 is SGHDT, CDR2 YYEEEE. The CDR3 is 18 amino acids. V lost 6 bases to trimming and J lost 3 bases; unmatched junction nucleotides: 15. CDR3 DNA sequence: TGTGCCAGCACCAAAAAAACCGGGACAGGGGTTTACAATCAGCCCCAGCATTTT. This translates into CASTKKTGTGVYNQPQHF. Drawing the rest from reference TRBV5-6 and TRBJ1-5, the complete variable domain is DAGVTQSPTHLIKTRGQQVTLRCSPKSGHDTVSWYQQALGQGPQFIFQYYEEEERQRGNFPDRFSGHQFPNYSSELNVNALLLGDSALYLCASTKKTGTGVYNQPQHFGDGTRLSIL.

This clone was found once. The chain has TRBV9 and TRBJ1-6; TRBD1 is a possible D gene (5 bases). The V end lost 1 base, the J end lost 1 base, and 6 bases lay between the germline ends. CDR3 length: 15 residues. Germline V gene lookup returns CDR1 SGDLS and CDR2 YYNGEE. This CDR3 is CASSVRGSYNSPLHF. The CDR3, as DNA: TGTGCCAGCAGCGTAAGGGGTTCCTATAATTCACCCCTCCACTTT.

This clone was counted ten times or more. V and J are TRBV10-3 and TRBJ2-3; 11 nucleotides align to TRBD1. The length of the CDR3 is 15 residues. After removal of 6 bases from V and 4 bases from J, the junction contained 6 bases not matched to a gene. Germline loops: CDR1 ENHRY, CDR2 SYGVKD. In nucleotides, the CDR3 is TGTGCCATCAGCCGGACAGGGGGCATCGCAGATACGCAGTATTTT. Protein product: CAISRTGGIADTQYF.

The chain's CDR3 is CASSPRPRETQYF. The CDR3 DNA reads as TGTGCCAGCTCACCGCGTCCACGGGAGACCCAGTACTTC. The rearrangement links TRBV18 to TRBJ2-5; D not certain. Trimming cost V 3 bases and J 5 bases, with 10 bases left between them. Germline values: CDR1 KGHSH, CDR2 LQKENI. The CDR3 has 13 amino acids.

J is TRBJ1-2 and V is TRBV28; 7 bases are a match to TRBD1. V was clipped by 6 bases and J by 4 bases; unmatched bases: 5. The CDR3 is 13 amino acids. The germline gives CDR1 MDHEN, CDR2 SYDVKM. DNA of the CDR3: TGTGCCAGCAGCTTCGACAGGGCCTATGGCTACACCTTC. This encodes CASSFDRAYGYTF.

This CDR3 is CASSPRDRRYTEAFF. Here the CDR3 DNA reads TGTGCCAGCAGCCCCCGGGACAGGAGATACACTGAAGCTTTCTTT. The chain employs TRBV5-4 and TRBJ1-1, with 8 bases aligning to TRBD1. Losses at the gene ends were 4 bases for V and 3 bases for J; bases not matched to a gene: 8. CDR3 length: 15 amino acids. Per the germline V gene, CDR1 is SGHNT and CDR2 is YYREEE (reference sequence).

The V and J genes are TRBV9 and TRBJ2-7, with D possibly TRBD2 on 5 matching bases. V was trimmed by 0 bases and J by 4 bases, leaving 14 bases between them. The CDR3 runs to 15 residues. The germline CDR1 and CDR2 sequences are SGDLS and YYNGEE. For the CDR3, the DNA is TGTGCCAGCAGCGTAGGCGCAGGAGGAGAATACGAGCAGTACTTC. Translation: CASSVGAGGEYEQYF.

The chain recombines TRBV6-4 with TRBJ1-5; tentative D call: TRBD1 (6 bases). Trimming pared 4 bases from V and 2 bases from J, leaving 12 bases between. Germline V lookup: CDR1 MRHNA, CDR2 SNTAGT. The CDR3 totals 15 residues. The CDR3 sequence: CASSAQGGGNQPQHF. For the CDR3, the DNA is TGTGCCAGCAGTGCACAGGGTGGCGGCAATCAGCCCCAGCATTTT.

The gene calls are TRBV6-1 and TRBJ1-1; D call uncertain. CDR3 size: 14 residues. The V gene's germline CDR1 is MNHNS and CDR2 SASEGT. V was shortened by 2 bases and J by 5 bases, with 12 bases between the two germline ends. The CDR3 loop is CASSEREGVTEAFF. CDR3 nucleotides: TGTGCCAGCAGTGAAAGGGAGGGAGTAACTGAAGCTTTCTTT.